This is a list of T cell receptor beta chains from one sample in a study of T cells after yellow fever vaccination. TCRdb reprocessed the 5' RACE reads with MiXCR, giving one entry per CDR3 protein. The table shows hundreds of thousands of distinct CDR3 sequences, with roughly 3.5% occurring only once. The material sequenced was PBMCs, taken on the day of the yellow fever booster vaccination. These receptors came from a man aged 18-30 years who received the YFV17D yellow fever vaccine. Both conserved end residues are part of each CDR3. Each record gives: J gene, V gene, D gene, clone size, CDR3 protein, CDR3 DNA. D genes are given only for firm matches. Only some rows state a clone size, as once, few, many or a class for expanded clones.

j_gene: TRBJ2-5; v_gene: TRBV5-1; d_gene: TRBD2; abundance: few; CDR3aa: CASSLRTETSGGFQETQYF; CDR3nt: TGCGCCAGCAGCTTGCGTACCGAGACTAGCGGGGGGTTCCAAGAGACCCAGTACTTC
j_gene: TRBJ1-1; v_gene: TRBV5-1; d_gene: NA; abundance: many; CDR3aa: CASSLGMNTEAFF; CDR3nt: TGTGCCAGCAGCTTGGGGATGAACACTGAAGCTTTCTTT
j_gene: TRBJ2-2; v_gene: TRBV7-7; d_gene: NA; abundance: many; CDR3aa: CASSHNTGTGELFF; CDR3nt: TGTGCCAGCAGCCATAATACAGGGACCGGGGAGCTGTTTTTT
j_gene: TRBJ1-1; v_gene: TRBV18; d_gene: NA; abundance: many; CDR3aa: CASSFNGDNTEAFF; CDR3nt: TGTGCCAGCTCATTCAATGGGGATAACACTGAAGCTTTCTTT
j_gene: TRBJ1-1; v_gene: TRBV6-6; d_gene: NA; abundance: NA; CDR3aa: CASSYSRETEAFF; CDR3nt: TGTGCCAGCAGTTACTCGCGGGAGACTGAAGCTTTCTTT
j_gene: TRBJ2-1; v_gene: TRBV20-1; d_gene: TRBD2; abundance: many; CDR3aa: CSARDGAGAYNEQFF; CDR3nt: TGCAGTGCTAGAGATGGAGCGGGGGCCTACAATGAGCAGTTCTTC
j_gene: TRBJ2-5; v_gene: TRBV7-9; d_gene: NA; abundance: many; CDR3aa: CASSFPRVGQGTQYF; CDR3nt: TGTGCCAGCAGCTTTCCACGCGTGGGGCAAGGGACCCAGTACTTC
j_gene: TRBJ2-5; v_gene: TRBV5-1; d_gene: NA; abundance: NA; CDR3aa: CASSLGFGKETQYF; CDR3nt: TGCGCCAGCAGCTTGGGATTTGGGAAAGAGACCCAGTACTTC
j_gene: TRBJ2-3; v_gene: TRBV28; d_gene: TRBD1; abundance: many; CDR3aa: CASSQTGFASTDTQYF; CDR3nt: TGTGCCAGCAGCCAGACAGGGTTTGCTAGCACAGATACGCAGTATTTT
j_gene: TRBJ1-1; v_gene: TRBV5-1; d_gene: TRBD1; abundance: many; CDR3aa: CASTFRQGNTEAFF; CDR3nt: TGCGCCAGCACCTTCCGACAGGGGAACACTGAAGCTTTCTTT
j_gene: TRBJ2-3; v_gene: TRBV5-1; d_gene: TRBD2; abundance: many; CDR3aa: CASSLAGTSGTDTQYF; CDR3nt: TGCGCCAGCAGCTTGGCCGGGACTAGCGGGACAGATACGCAGTATTTT
j_gene: TRBJ1-6; v_gene: TRBV28; d_gene: NA; abundance: NA; CDR3aa: CASRSRPLNSPLHF; CDR3nt: TGTGCCAGCAGATCGCGACCGCTAAATTCACCCCTCCACTTT
j_gene: TRBJ2-7; v_gene: TRBV4-1; d_gene: TRBD1; abundance: many; CDR3aa: CASSEYGWDRVNGWAYEQYF; CDR3nt: TGCGCCAGCAGCGAATACGGGTGGGACAGGGTCAATGGTTGGGCCTACGAGCAGTACTTC
j_gene: TRBJ1-2; v_gene: TRBV5-1; d_gene: TRBD1; abundance: many; CDR3aa: CASSYRGLYGYTF; CDR3nt: TGCGCCAGCAGCTACAGGGGCCTCTATGGCTACACCTTC
j_gene: TRBJ2-2; v_gene: TRBV24-1; d_gene: TRBD1; abundance: few; CDR3aa: CATSDGQANTGELFF; CDR3nt: TGTGCCACCAGTGACGGACAGGCGAACACCGGGGAGCTGTTTTTT
j_gene: TRBJ2-6; v_gene: TRBV4-1; d_gene: TRBD1; abundance: many; CDR3aa: CASSQEDRVKANVLTF; CDR3nt: TGCGCCAGCAGCCAAGAGGACAGGGTAAAGGCCAACGTCCTGACTTTC